The table lists the clone carrying this T cell receptor (beta chain) with a count of one. Its antigen is unknown. The entry originates in a study of shared clonotypes between healthy human individuals. Broader study findings: Roughly 5% of naive CD4 clonotypes were common to a few donors. Incompleteness in sorted-subset sequencing, despite large depth, was shown by rarefaction.

Replicate sorted-subset PCRs were loaded with 150 to 250 ng DNA, 30,000 to 35,000 T cell genomes. The repertoire was sequenced with immunoSEQ multiplex PCR; TCRdb's copy has only in-frame clones and lacks some. The repertoire has some 2,400,000 clones, approximately 96% of them found once; the top ten carry roughly 0.13%. The CDR3 length is 15 residues. V dropped 5 bases and J dropped 0 bases, with 13 bases sitting between them. CDR1 is MDHEN, CDR2 SYDVKM, per germline. This chain connects TRBV28 to TRBJ2-5, with D tentatively TRBD2 (5 bases). Sample: naive CD4+ T cells sorted from blood. Specified subset: CD45RA+ positively selected. The TCR was taken from a man aged 18 to 30 in good health. CDR3 DNA sequence: TGTGCCAGCAGTACCCGAGGAGCGGACCAAGAGACCCAGTACTTC. Its protein product is CASSTRGADQETQYF.